This T cell receptor (beta chain) comes out of a study of control samples from healthy donors and cancer patients. The CDR3 length is 15 residues. In germline, CDR1 is SGHTA, CDR2 FQGTGA. The ends lost 2 bases at V and 11 bases at J; junction bases unmatched: 9. Generated by immunoSEQ multiplex PCR, the TCRdb table keeps only in-frame clones and is missing some. The repertoire includes some 130,000 clones, approximately 90% of them detected once, and around 8.1% sits in the top ten. This chain links TRBV7-3 with TRBJ1-6; TRBD1 matches 7 bases. The sequence came from a man aged 18 to 29 in good health. Sequences were obtained from blood. The DNA of the CDR3 is TGTGCCAGCAGCTTAGGTGACAGGGAATTAACACCCCTCCACTTT. Translation: CASSLGDRELTPLHF.